Each of the 15 T cell receptor beta chains below was sequenced from the same sample in a study of lymphopenia after photon versus proton radiotherapy. Using immunoSEQ multiplex PCR, the repertoire was profiled, and TCRdb retains in-frame clones only, with some absent. The sample carries tens of thousands of clones, nearly 85% recorded once. Specimen: peripheral blood, collected from a patient treated with proton-based radiotherapy. The receptor set was obtained from a woman aged 70 to 79 with pancreatic cancer.

The chain carries TRBV15 and TRBJ1-2; D gene ambiguous. Trimming left V 5 bases short and J 6 bases short, with 13 bases between. There are 13 residues in the CDR3. Germline values: CDR1 LNHNV, CDR2 YYDKDF (reference sequence). The chain's CDR3 is CATSEGAGDGYTF. The CDR3 DNA sequence: TGTGCCACCAGCGAGGGAGCGGGCGATGGCTACACCTTC.

The rearrangement links TRBV28 to TRBJ2-4, with no clear D. The CDR3 has 16 residues. With 6 bases removed from V and 1 base from J, the gap between germline ends came to 16 bases. Germline assignment: CDR1 MDHEN and CDR2 SYDVKM. This CDR3 reads CASSRTGSPAKNIQYF. CDR3 nucleotide sequence: TGTGCCAGCAGCCGAACCGGCTCTCCGGCCAAAAACATTCAGTACTTC.

This chain connects TRBV28 to TRBJ1-2; 9 bases match TRBD1. Germline CDR1 reads MDHEN; CDR2 reads SYDVKM. The CDR3 is 15 residues long. Unmatched junction bases numbered 6, after V lost 5 bases and J lost 2 bases. The CDR3 here is CASSRPGTGNYGYTF. CDR3 coding DNA: TGTGCCAGCAGTCGTCCCGGGACAGGGAACTATGGCTACACCTTC.

This clone came up a few times. The rearrangement links TRBV7-8 to TRBJ2-2; 11 bases line up with TRBD2. V was pared by 5 bases and J by 1 base, with 9 bases of the junction left unmatched. Germline V CDR1 and CDR2: SGHVS, FQNEAQ. There are 18 residues in the CDR3. Here the CDR3 DNA reads TGTGCCAGCAGCCTCCCCGAAGGGACTAGCGGGAACACCGGGGAGCTGTTTTTT. The encoded protein is CASSLPEGTSGNTGELFF.

This clone was observed a single time. The chain combines TRBV11-2 with TRBJ2-2; 8 bases align to TRBD2. V was pared by 5 bases and J by 7 bases, with 15 bases of the junction left unmatched. In germline, CDR1 is SGHAT, CDR2 FQNNGV. The CDR3 extends over 17 amino acids. The CDR3 is CASSRRGGGGKGGELFF. In nucleotides, the CDR3 is TGTGCCAGCAGCCGCCGGGGCGGCGGGGGGAAAGGCGGGGAGCTGTTTTTT.

The chain employs TRBV7-2 and TRBJ1-6; no firm D call. The CDR3 extends over 16 amino acids. Trimming shortened V by 6 bases and J by 6 bases, and 18 bases separated the two germline ends. CDR1 and CDR2 (germline): SGHTA, FQGNSA. The CDR3 loop reads CASSQKHTSINSPLHF. In DNA form, the CDR3 reads TGTGCCAGCAGTCAAAAGCATACTAGTATTAATTCACCCCTCCACTTT. Full variable domain (outside the CDR3, taken from reference TRBV7-2 and TRBJ1-6): GAGVSQSPSNKVTEKGKDVELRCDPISGHTALYWYRQSLGQGLEFLIYFQGNSAPDKSGLPSDRFSAERTGGSVSTLTIQRTQQEDSAVYLCASSQKHTSINSPLHFGNGTRLTVT.

The rearrangement links TRBV28 to TRBJ1-5, with D possibly TRBD1 on 6 matching bases. Trimming took 6 bases from V and 7 from J, leaving 13 bases between them. The CDR3 loop spans 13 amino acids. Germline V gene data show CDR1 as MDHEN and CDR2 as SYDVKM. CDR3 sequence (DNA): TGTGCCAGCAGCCGAACAGGGACCCAGCCCCAGCATTTT. This gives the protein CASSRTGTQPQHF.

The chain carries TRBV6-6 and TRBJ1-1; D call uncertain. V gave up 2 bases and J gave up 7 bases, with 20 bases separating them. Germline assignment: CDR1 MNHNY and CDR2 SVGAGI (reference sequence). The CDR3 length is 16 residues. CDR3 in amino acids: CASSYGGRSSVIEAFF. CDR3 DNA sequence: TGTGCCAGCAGTTACGGTGGCAGGTCCTCGGTCATTGAAGCTTTCTTT.

The J gene is TRBJ1-3, the V gene TRBV7-6; 9 bases are shared with TRBD1. After removal of 5 bases from V and 0 bases from J, the junction contained 5 bases not matched to a gene. The V gene's germline CDR1 is SGHVS and CDR2 FNYEAQ. CDR3 length equals 16 residues. The CDR3 loop reads CASSTGQGSSGNTIYF. CDR3 nucleotides: TGTGCCAGCAGCACGGGACAGGGCAGCTCTGGAAACACCATATATTTT.

This chain joins TRBV7-2 and TRBJ2-7, with TRBD1 as a possible D gene (5 bases). Germline V lookup: CDR1 SGHTA, CDR2 FQGNSA. The CDR3 spans 13 residues. The ends were cut back, 5 bases at V and 4 bases at J, with 12 bases in the middle. The DNA for the CDR3 is TGTGCCAGCAGCCATATAAGGACATACGAGCAGTACTTC. It translates to CASSHIRTYEQYF.

The chain couples TRBV5-8 to TRBJ2-5; no clear D gene. Germline CDR1 is SGHTS and CDR2 is YDEGEE. Trimming took 1 base from V and 7 from J, leaving 2 bases between them. The CDR3 is made up of 10 amino acids. The CDR3 reads CASSLTTQYF. The CDR3 region has the DNA TGTGCCAGCAGCTTGACGACCCAGTACTTC.

The rearrangement links TRBV6-5 to TRBJ1-1; TRBD1 matches at 7 bases. This CDR3 is built from 15 residues. In germline, CDR1 is MNHEY, CDR2 SVGAGI. V lost 6 bases to trimming and J lost 4 bases; unmatched junction nucleotides: 11. The chain's CDR3 is CASRDDRAQGTEAFF. The DNA of the CDR3 is TGTGCCAGCAGAGATGACAGGGCTCAAGGCACTGAAGCTTTCTTT.

The chain couples TRBV9 to TRBJ1-6, with a weak D call TRBD1 (5 bases). The CDR3 runs to 15 residues. Germline CDR1 SGDLS, CDR2 YYNGEE. Trimming took 3 bases from V and 8 from J, leaving 15 bases between them. The chain's CDR3 is CASSAAGKGDSPLHF. In DNA form, the CDR3 reads TGTGCCAGCAGCGCCGCAGGGAAGGGAGATTCACCCCTCCACTTT.

The chain carries TRBV7-9 and TRBJ2-1; 7 bases line up with TRBD1. The V gene's germline CDR1 is SEHNR and CDR2 FQNEAQ (reference sequence). There are 15 residues in the CDR3. The trim removed 1 base at V and 1 base at J, leaving 1 base unmatched. The CDR3: CASSLEGASYNEQFF. Written as DNA, the CDR3 is TGTGCCAGCAGCTTAGAGGGGGCTTCCTACAATGAGCAGTTCTTC.

The J gene is TRBJ2-3, the V gene TRBV18; 9 nucleotides match TRBD2. This CDR3 has 18 residues. J gave up 3 bases and V 4 bases, and 14 bases lay outside the gene matches. CDR1 KGHSH and CDR2 LQKENI come from the germline V gene. The CDR3 DNA reads TGTGCCAGCTCACTTGGAGTAGCGGGAGCCGGATCGACAGATACGCAGTATTTT. Protein sequence: CASSLGVAGAGSTDTQYF.